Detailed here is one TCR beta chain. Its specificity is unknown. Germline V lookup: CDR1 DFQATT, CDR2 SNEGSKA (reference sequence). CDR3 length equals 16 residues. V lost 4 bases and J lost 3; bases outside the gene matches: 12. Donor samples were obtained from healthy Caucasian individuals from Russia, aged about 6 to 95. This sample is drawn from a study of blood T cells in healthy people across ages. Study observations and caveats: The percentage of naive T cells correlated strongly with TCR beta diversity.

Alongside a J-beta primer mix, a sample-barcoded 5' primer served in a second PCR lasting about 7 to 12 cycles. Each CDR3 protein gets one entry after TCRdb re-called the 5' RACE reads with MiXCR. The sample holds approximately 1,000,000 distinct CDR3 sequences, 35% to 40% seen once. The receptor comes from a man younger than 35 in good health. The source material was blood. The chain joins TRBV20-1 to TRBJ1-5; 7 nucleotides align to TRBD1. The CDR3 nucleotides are TGCAGTGCTAAAGGGACAGTCAGGACCAACAATCAGCCCCAGCATTTT. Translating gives CSAKGTVRTNNQPQHF.